What follows are 27 T cell receptor beta chains derived from one specimen sequenced in a study of cytomegalovirus exposure and HLA in healthy donors. Both 60 Vbeta primers and 13 Jbeta primers went into the PCR. Using immunoSEQ multiplex PCR, the repertoire was profiled, and TCRdb retains in-frame clones only, with some absent. Here the sample spans 100,000 to 150,000 clones, roughly 80% being singletons. The material sequenced was PBMCs. The receptors originated from a man younger than 30 in good health and CMV-seropositive.

The sample holds one count of this clone. V is TRBV19 and J is TRBJ2-1; 10 bases are a match to TRBD2. The CDR3 has 15 residues. Trimming took 5 bases from V and 4 from J; bases not matched to a gene: 5. The germline V gene encodes CDR1 LNHDA and CDR2 SQIVND (reference sequence). The CDR3 sequence is CASSEYSGGYNEQFF. As DNA, the CDR3 is TGTGCCAGTAGTGAGTATAGCGGGGGGTACAATGAGCAGTTCTTC.

The chain has TRBV19 and TRBJ2-3; perhaps TRBD2 as D (6 bases). The CDR3 length is 16 residues. The V gene lost 3 bases and the J gene lost 2 bases, with 15 bases spanning the gap. Germline CDR1 LNHDA, CDR2 SQIVND (reference sequence). CDR3: CASSMGLSTTTDTQYF. The CDR3, as DNA: TGTGCCAGTAGTATGGGACTTTCTACCACCACAGATACGCAGTATTTT.

The chain links TRBV27 to TRBJ2-5; the match to TRBD1 covers 7 bases. Gene TRBJ2-7 matches the end of the DNA better, so the J call may be wrong. Germline values: CDR1 MNHEY, CDR2 SMNVEV (reference sequence). The CDR3 length is 18 residues. CDR3 residues: CASSFVGFEGAARHEQYF. In DNA form, the CDR3 reads TGTGCCAGCAGTTTTGTTGGTTTCGAGGGGGCGGCCCGCCACGAGCAGTACTTC.

The chain recombines TRBV25-1 with TRBJ2-5; 9 bases line up with TRBD2. The J segment lost 5 bases and the V segment lost 3 bases, leaving 13 bases of the junction unmatched. The CDR3 sequence is 17 residues long. Germline V gives CDR1 MGHDK, CDR2 SYGVNS. The CDR3 protein is CASSDRAGGTGGETQYF. The CDR3 DNA reads as TGTGCCAGCAGTGATAGGGCGGGAGGGACCGGGGGCGAGACCCAGTACTTC.

The chain has TRBV4-1 and TRBJ2-7; possible D gene TRBD1, 5 bases. The CDR3 is 13 residues long. In germline, CDR1 is MGHRA, CDR2 YSYEKL. V lost 0 bases and J 4 bases, leaving 7 bases between the germline ends. The DNA of the CDR3 is TGCGCCAGCAGCCAAGACAGGACATACGAGCAGTACTTC. Translated: CASSQDRTYEQYF.

The gene calls are TRBV5-1 and TRBJ2-2, with 9 nucleotides matching TRBD2. Germline V CDR1 and CDR2: SGHRS, YFSETQ. V was pared by 4 bases and J by 4 bases, with 8 bases of the junction left unmatched. The CDR3 is made up of 16 amino acids. As DNA, the CDR3 is TGCGCCAGCAGCCTTTCGGGACTAGCAGCCACCGGGGAGCTGTTTTTT. Residues: CASSLSGLAATGELFF.

The V and J genes are TRBV5-6 and TRBJ2-7; 8 bases are shared with TRBD1. The J segment lost 2 bases and the V segment lost 3 bases, leaving 7 bases of the junction unmatched. The CDR3 has 15 residues. Germline V CDR1 and CDR2: SGHDT, YYEEEE. As DNA, the CDR3 is TGTGCCAGCAGCTGGACAGGGAAACGGACCTACGAGCAGTACTTC. Translated: CASSWTGKRTYEQYF.

The chain couples TRBV30 to TRBJ2-7, with 8 bases matching TRBD1. There are 16 residues in the CDR3. Per germline, CDR1 GTSNPN and CDR2 SVGIG (reference sequence). Losses at the gene ends were 2 bases for V and 0 bases for J; bases not matched to a gene: 9. This chain's CDR3 is CAWSLGQGGISYEQYF. The CDR3 DNA follows: TGTGCCTGGAGTCTCGGACAGGGTGGCATCTCCTACGAGCAGTACTTC.

The chain couples TRBV9 to TRBJ1-6; TRBD1 aligns across 7 bases. Losses at the gene ends were 3 bases for V and 7 bases for J; bases not matched to a gene: 4. Germline CDR1 is SGDLS and CDR2 is YYNGEE. The CDR3 consists of 14 residues. DNA for the CDR3: TGTGCCAGCAGCGAACAGGGGTTAAATTCACCCCTCCACTTT. Protein product: CASSEQGLNSPLHF. Together with reference TRBV9 and TRBJ1-6, the CDR3 gives the full variable domain: DSGVTQTPKHLITATGQRVTLRCSPRSGDLSVYWYQQSLDQGLQFLIQYYNGEERAKGNILERFSAQQFPDLHSELNLSSLELGDSALYFCASSEQGLNSPLHFGNGTRLTVT.

A single count supports this clone. The chain is built from TRBV5-1 and TRBJ2-4, with 7 bases matching TRBD1. From germline, CDR1 is SGHRS and CDR2 YFSETQ. This CDR3 is 15 amino acids long. Losses at the gene ends were 0 bases for V and 0 bases for J; bases not matched to a gene: 0. This CDR3 is CASSLGTGAKNIQYF. The CDR3 coding sequence is TGCGCCAGCAGCTTGGGGACAGGAGCCAAAAACATTCAGTACTTC. Using reference TRBV5-1 and TRBJ2-4 for the parts outside the CDR3, the full variable domain is KAGVTQTPRYLIKTRGQQVTLSCSPISGHRSVSWYQQTPGQGLQFLFEYFSETQRNKGNFPGRFSGRQFSNSRSEMNVSTLELGDSALYLCASSLGTGAKNIQYFGAGTRLSVL.

This chain links TRBV9 with TRBJ2-7, with TRBD2 matching over 8 bases. With V trimmed by 2 bases and J by 6 bases, 7 bases remained unmatched. The CDR3 has 14 residues. Germline CDR1 is SGDLS and CDR2 is YYNGEE. The CDR3 reads CASSVSGRESEQYF. CDR3 in DNA: TGTGCCAGCAGCGTGAGCGGGAGAGAGTCCGAGCAGTACTTC. The entire variable domain, with the rest obtained from reference TRBV9 and TRBJ2-7, is as follows: DSGVTQTPKHLITATGQRVTLRCSPRSGDLSVYWYQQSLDQGLQFLIQYYNGEERAKGNILERFSAQQFPDLHSELNLSSLELGDSALYFCASSVSGRESEQYFGPGTRLTVT.

This chain uses TRBV6-1 with TRBJ2-7; no clear D. CDR3 length: 14 amino acids. The germline CDR1 and CDR2 sequences are MNHNS and SASEGT. Trimming took off 0 bases at V and 2 bases at J, with 8 bases between the two ends. CDR3 sequence reads: CASSEAWQTYEQYF. The DNA for the CDR3 is TGTGCCAGCAGTGAAGCTTGGCAGACCTACGAGCAGTACTTC.

The rearrangement uses TRBV10-1 and TRBJ2-2; TRBD2 might be the D (6 bases). The CDR3 has 14 residues. Germline CDR1 and CDR2: WNHNN and SYGVQD (reference sequence). V shed 7 bases and J shed 2 bases, with 11 bases lying between them. CDR3 sequence reads: CASMRDSNTGELFF. CDR3 sequence (DNA): TGCGCCAGCATGAGGGACTCTAACACCGGGGAGCTGTTTTTT.

J is TRBJ1-2 and V is TRBV11-2; the D gene is possibly TRBD1 (5 bases). In germline, CDR1 is SGHAT, CDR2 FQNNGV. The V end lost 2 bases, the J end lost 5 bases, and 12 bases lay between the germline ends. This CDR3 is 14 amino acids long. In nucleotides, the CDR3 is TGTGCCAGCAGCTTAACGACAGTTCGGTATGGCTACACCTTC. This encodes CASSLTTVRYGYTF.

V usage is TRBV5-6 and J usage is TRBJ2-1; 15 bases agree with TRBD2. V was clipped by 2 bases and J by 7 bases; unmatched bases: 13. Germline V gene data show CDR1 as SGHDT and CDR2 as YYEEEE. CDR3 length: 19 residues. DNA of the CDR3: TGTGCCAGCAGCTTCCCGGGACTAGCGGGAGGCCTCGAGCGGAATGAGCAGTTCTTC. Its protein is CASSFPGLAGGLERNEQFF.

This chain connects TRBV5-1 to TRBJ2-7, with TRBD1 matching 9 bases. Germline V gene lookup returns CDR1 SGHRS and CDR2 YFSETQ. CDR3 length: 17 amino acids. The junction had 12 bases not matched to a gene; V was cut back by 2 bases and J by 3 bases. In nucleotides, the CDR3 is TGCGCCAGCAGCTTAAGGAAATCCGGGACAGGGCTCTACGAGCAGTACTTC. Amino acid sequence: CASSLRKSGTGLYEQYF.

V usage is TRBV6-1 and J usage is TRBJ2-7; a possible D gene is TRBD2 (6 bases). With 7 bases removed from V and 6 bases from J, the gap between germline ends came to 13 bases. From germline, CDR1 is MNHNS and CDR2 SASEGT. CDR3 length equals 12 residues. The CDR3 protein is CASKGLPREQYF. In DNA form, the CDR3 reads TGTGCCAGCAAGGGACTCCCCCGCGAGCAGTACTTC.

The chain couples TRBV7-8 to TRBJ1-5; D is unresolved. This CDR3 region has 14 residues. The ends were cut back, 4 bases at V and 0 bases at J, with 7 bases in the middle. CDR1 SGHVS and CDR2 FQNEAQ come from the germline V gene. CDR3 in amino acids: CASSSDYSNQPQHF. The CDR3, as DNA: TGTGCCAGCAGCTCAGATTATAGCAATCAGCCCCAGCATTTT.

Only one count was recorded for this clone. The V call is TRBV5-1, the J call TRBJ1-1; 8 bases match TRBD1. The CDR3 is 16 amino acids. Trimming removed 0 bases from V and 3 bases from J; junction bases left unmatched: 7. The V gene's germline CDR1 is SGHRS and CDR2 YFSETQ. The CDR3 here is CASSLGTYRGDTEAFF. The CDR3 coding sequence is TGCGCCAGCAGCTTGGGGACGTACAGGGGGGACACTGAAGCTTTCTTT.

The V and J genes are TRBV7-2 and TRBJ2-7; D might be TRBD2 (5 bases). The CDR3 covers 15 residues. Trimming took off 1 base at V and 2 bases at J, with 12 bases between the two ends. From germline, CDR1 is SGHTA and CDR2 FQGNSA. The CDR3: CASSLDGGGPYEQYF. Here the CDR3 DNA reads TGTGCCAGCAGCTTAGATGGCGGAGGCCCCTACGAGCAGTACTTC. Full variable domain (missing parts from reference TRBV7-2 and TRBJ2-7): GAGVSQSPSNKVTEKGKDVELRCDPISGHTALYWYRQSLGQGLEFLIYFQGNSAPDKSGLPSDRFSAERTGGSVSTLTIQRTQQEDSAVYLCASSLDGGGPYEQYFGPGTRLTVT.

This clone was recorded only once. This sequence joins TRBV28 and TRBJ1-2, with 7 bases that match TRBD1. This CDR3 contains 14 residues. Germline V CDR1 and CDR2: MDHEN, SYDVKM. Trimming cost V 3 bases and J 3 bases; bases outside gene matches: 4. DNA for the CDR3: TGTGCCAGCAGTTTCAGCGACAGGGACTATGGCTACACCTTC. Translating it yields CASSFSDRDYGYTF.

This clone was seen once. The chain employs TRBV7-8 and TRBJ1-2, with a weak D call TRBD1 (5 bases). Trimming pared 4 bases from V and 6 bases from J, leaving 12 bases between. The CDR3 contains 13 residues. CDR1 is SGHVS and CDR2 is FQNEAQ in the germline V gene. CDR3 DNA sequence: TGTGCCAGCAGCTCCGGGACTTCAAATGGCTACACCTTC. It is translated as CASSSGTSNGYTF.

The chain has TRBV5-4 and TRBJ2-1, with a weak D call TRBD2 (6 bases). The germline V gene encodes CDR1 SGHNT and CDR2 YYREEE (reference sequence). The germline V and J ends were trimmed by 2 bases and 4 bases, with 13 bases remaining between them. The length of the CDR3 is 15 residues. Here the CDR3 reads CASSLKDYTYNEQFF. The CDR3 region has the DNA TGTGCCAGCAGCTTAAAGGACTACACGTACAATGAGCAGTTCTTC.

The genes are TRBV2 and TRBJ1-4, with 7 bases aligning to TRBD1. In germline, CDR1 is SNHLY, CDR2 FYNNEI. After removal of 5 bases from V and 8 bases from J, the junction contained 5 bases not matched to a gene. The CDR3 is 13 amino acids. CDR3 sequence: CASSRDRAEKLFF. CDR3 bases: TGTGCCAGCAGTAGAGACAGGGCCGAAAAACTGTTTTTT.

This clone appeared once. The rearrangement joins TRBV30 to TRBJ1-1; perhaps TRBD1 as D (6 bases). Trimming pared 8 bases from V and 3 bases from J, leaving 19 bases between. Per germline, CDR1 GTSNPN and CDR2 SVGIG (reference sequence). This CDR3 contains 14 residues. CDR3 sequence reads: CAGTGLLGDTEAFF. The DNA of the CDR3 is TGTGCCGGCACAGGGTTATTAGGCGACACTGAAGCTTTCTTT. Combining the CDR3 with reference TRBV30 and TRBJ1-1 gives the whole variable domain SQTIHQWPATLVQPVGSPLSLECTVEGTSNPNLYWYRQAAGRGLQLLFYSVGIGQISSEVPQNLSASRPQDRQFILSSKKLLLSDSGFYLCAGTGLLGDTEAFFGQGTRLTVV.

The chain employs TRBV7-6 and TRBJ1-1; possible D gene TRBD1, 5 bases. V lost 1 base, J lost 5 bases, and 14 bases lay in between. The CDR3 consists of 15 residues. CDR1 is SGHVS and CDR2 is FNYEAQ in the germline V gene. The CDR3 region has the DNA TGTGCCAGCAGCTTAGACTTTGGGGAGGGGACTGAAGCTTTCTTT. This translates into CASSLDFGEGTEAFF.

This clone came up a few times. The chain uses TRBV30 and TRBJ1-2; the D is unclear. Germline V gives CDR1 GTSNPN, CDR2 SVGIG (reference sequence). The CDR3 has 11 amino acids. The V end was cut by 1 base, the J end by 4 bases, with 4 bases between. The chain's CDR3 is CAWSDTYGYTF. The CDR3 DNA reads as TGTGCCTGGAGTGACACCTATGGCTACACCTTC.